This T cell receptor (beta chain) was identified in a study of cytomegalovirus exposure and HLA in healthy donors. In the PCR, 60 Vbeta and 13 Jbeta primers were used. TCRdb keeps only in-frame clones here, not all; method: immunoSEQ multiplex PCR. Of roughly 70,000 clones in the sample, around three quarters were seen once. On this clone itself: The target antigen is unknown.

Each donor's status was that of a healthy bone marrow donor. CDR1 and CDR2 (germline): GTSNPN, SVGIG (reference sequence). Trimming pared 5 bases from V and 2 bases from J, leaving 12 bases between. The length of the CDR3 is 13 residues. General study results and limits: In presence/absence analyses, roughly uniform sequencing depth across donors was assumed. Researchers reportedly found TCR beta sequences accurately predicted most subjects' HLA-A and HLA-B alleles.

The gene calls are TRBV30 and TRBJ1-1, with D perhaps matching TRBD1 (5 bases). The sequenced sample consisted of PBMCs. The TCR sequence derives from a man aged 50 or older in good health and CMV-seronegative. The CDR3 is CAWAQGDNTEAFF. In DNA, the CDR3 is TGTGCCTGGGCCCAAGGGGATAACACTGAAGCTTTCTTT.